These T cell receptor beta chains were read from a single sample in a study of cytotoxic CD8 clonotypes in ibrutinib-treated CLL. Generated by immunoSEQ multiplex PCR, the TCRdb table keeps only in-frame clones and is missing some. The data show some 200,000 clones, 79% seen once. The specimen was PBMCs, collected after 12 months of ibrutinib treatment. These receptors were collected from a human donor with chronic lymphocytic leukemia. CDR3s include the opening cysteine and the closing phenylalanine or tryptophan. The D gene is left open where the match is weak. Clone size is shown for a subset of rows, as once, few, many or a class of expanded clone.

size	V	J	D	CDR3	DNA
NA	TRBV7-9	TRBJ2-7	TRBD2	CASSLEASGAQYF	TGTGCCAGCAGCTTAGAGGCTAGCGGGGCCCAGTACTTC
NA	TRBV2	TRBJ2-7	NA	CASRLGSYSYEQYF	TGTGCCTCGCGACTGGGGTCCTATTCCTACGAGCAGTACTTC
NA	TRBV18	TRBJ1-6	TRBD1	CASSPREGAFNSPLHF	TGTGCCAGCTCCCCAAGGGAGGGGGCCTTTAATTCACCCCTCCACTTT
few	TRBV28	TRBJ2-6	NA	CASSLATGANVLTF	TGTGCCAGCAGTTTAGCAACTGGGGCCAACGTCCTGACTTTC
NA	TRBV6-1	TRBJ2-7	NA	CASSEEGLGYEQYF	TGTGCCAGCAGTGAAGAGGGGTTAGGCTACGAGCAGTACTTC
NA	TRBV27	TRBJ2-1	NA	CASSIPDGNEQFF	TGTGCCAGCAGCATCCCGGACGGCAATGAGCAGTTCTTC
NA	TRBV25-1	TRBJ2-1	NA	CASSAQSYNEQFF	TGTGCCAGCAGTGCACAGAGTTACAATGAGCAGTTCTTC
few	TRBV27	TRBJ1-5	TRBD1	CASSWGQGRNQPQHF	TGTGCCAGCAGTTGGGGACAGGGTAGGAATCAGCCCCAGCATTTT
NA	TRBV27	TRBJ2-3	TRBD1	CASNRDRGRRQYF	TGTGCCAGCAACCGGGACAGGGGCCGTCGACAGTATTTT
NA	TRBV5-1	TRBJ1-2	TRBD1	CASSLDTTGGVYGYTF	TGCGCCAGCAGCTTGGACACCACAGGGGGCGTTTATGGCTACACCTTC
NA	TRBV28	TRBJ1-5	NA	CASNQLHQPQHF	TGTGCCAGCAACCAACTCCATCAGCCCCAGCATTTT
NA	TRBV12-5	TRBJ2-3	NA	CASGLDQGRDTQYF	TGTGCTAGTGGTTTGGACCAGGGGAGGGATACGCAGTATTTT
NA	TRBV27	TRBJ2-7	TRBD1	CASRTGQFTYEQYF	TGTGCCAGCAGGACGGGACAGTTTACCTACGAGCAGTACTTC
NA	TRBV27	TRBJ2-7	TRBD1	CASSDRDRVIYEQYF	TGTGCCAGCAGTGACCGGGACAGGGTAATTTACGAGCAGTACTTC
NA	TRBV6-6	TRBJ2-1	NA	CASSLEWNNEQFF	TGTGCCAGCAGCCTAGAGTGGAACAATGAGCAGTTCTTC